A selection of T cell receptor beta chains follows, all from one sample in a study of cytomegalovirus exposure and HLA in healthy donors. Sequenced by immunoSEQ multiplex PCR; TCRdb stores in-frame clones only, minus some. Counted here are 150,000 to 200,000 clones, approximately 84% occurring once; the ten biggest clones make up about 7%. What was sequenced was PBMCs. These receptor sequences come from a man younger than 30 in good health and CMV-seropositive. CDR3s leave out the opening cysteine and the closing phenylalanine or tryptophan. The order of the fields is V gene, J gene, CDR3 protein.

>TRBV7-9|TRBJ2-1
ASNPTSLYNEQF
>TRBV5-6|TRBJ1-4
ASSFGTGDEKLF
>TRBV27|TRBJ1-1
ASSLSRGNTEAF
>TRBV5-1|TRBJ2-2
ASSPHTPTGAGELF
>TRBV21-1|TRBJ2-1
ASSNSGSLDEQF
>TRBV15|TRBJ1-2
ATSRASGDIGYT
>TRBV5-6|TRBJ2-5
ASSPLTTSGQETQY
>TRBV4-2|TRBJ2-4
ASSQTDRARLNIQY
>TRBV5-6|TRBJ2-3
ASSEGLAGPTDTQY
>TRBV7-2|TRBJ1-2
ASSSRTGYGYT
>TRBV11-2|TRBJ2-2
ASSPLGALRLTGELF
>TRBV5-4|TRBJ2-5
ASSRGTEETQY
>TRBV15|TRBJ1-1
ATSRDKGMNTEAF
>TRBV30|TRBJ2-5
ALGLAGETQY
>TRBV19|TRBJ2-2
ASSIVGGTGELF
>TRBV6-4|TRBJ2-1
ASSEALGGEQF
>TRBV15|TRBJ1-2
ATSPEGGRSYGYT
>TRBV28|TRBJ2-1
ASNDPLQGYNEQF
>TRBV5-1|TRBJ2-1
ASSLGTSGSREQF
>TRBV7-6|TRBJ2-2
ASSQTSGRTGELF
>TRBV30|TRBJ2-2
AWSRGYAGELF
>TRBV5-1|TRBJ2-7
ASSLEPGGPKEQY
>TRBV5-1|TRBJ2-1
ASSRGSSGNYNEQF
>TRBV21-1|TRBJ2-3
ASSKTSGTDTQY
>TRBV5-8|TRBJ2-3
ASSLARLAGAVDTQY
>TRBV5-4|TRBJ2-3
ASSERREVADTQY
>TRBV6-4|TRBJ2-6
ASSERMGSGANVLT
>TRBV18|TRBJ2-3
ASSNWTSGRITDTQY
>TRBV6-6|TRBJ1-3
ASSYSKDSGNTIY
>TRBV5-6|TRBJ1-1
ASSLVRRNTEAF
>TRBV25-1|TRBJ2-1
ASSEWGGLAGVYNEQF
>TRBV28|TRBJ2-7
ASSSDSDGSYEQY
>TRBV7-6|TRBJ2-1
ASSTQLKGGARDEQF
>TRBV4-2|TRBJ1-1
ASSPGQGSNTEAF
>TRBV7-8|TRBJ1-2
ASSPRGSYGYT
>TRBV5-1|TRBJ2-1
ASSFGQGASYNEQF
>TRBV28|TRBJ1-2
ASSPRVGYT
>TRBV7-3|TRBJ1-1
ASSKTGEVNTEAF
>TRBV7-2|TRBJ1-2
ASSEEGGANYGYT
>TRBV28|TRBJ1-2
ASSLSSGTGGRGYT
>TRBV7-9|TRBJ2-1
ASSAGSGSVYNEQF
>TRBV30|TRBJ2-1
AWAGLAGINEQF
>TRBV7-9|TRBJ2-1
ASSYGLPEQF
>TRBV7-9|TRBJ2-1
ASRPSSATYNEQF